These 15 T cell receptor beta chains originate from one sample sequenced in a study of blood T cell repertoires in COVID-19. Produced via immunoSEQ multiplex PCR; TCRdb's table is partial and in-frame only. The table includes around 300,000 clones, over 75% detected once. Sequenced input: peripheral blood. The source is a man in his fifties or sixties with active or convalescent COVID-19.

The rearrangement uses TRBV2 and TRBJ1-5, with TRBD1 matching over 10 bases. Germline V CDR1 and CDR2: SNHLY, FYNNEI. The CDR3 covers 15 residues. V gave up 5 bases and J gave up 3 bases; unmatched junction bases: 4. In DNA, the CDR3 is TGTGCCAGCAGTAGGACAGGGGGGCTCAATCAGCCCCAGCATTTT. This sequence encodes CASSRTGGLNQPQHF.

The chain combines TRBV2 with TRBJ1-2; possible D gene TRBD1, 6 bases. The V end lost 5 bases, the J end lost 2 bases, and 12 bases lay between the germline ends. Germline CDR1 reads SNHLY; CDR2 reads FYNNEI. The CDR3 is made up of 14 amino acids. CDR3 amino acids: CASSQQGKNYGYTF. The CDR3 DNA reads as TGTGCCAGCAGTCAACAGGGTAAAAACTATGGCTACACCTTC.

In DNA, the CDR3 is TGCAGCGTTGAGTCGGGGGGGCCATTTGATGAGCAGTTCTTC. Translation: CSVESGGPFDEQFF. The chain joins TRBV29-1 to TRBJ2-1; 8 bases line up with TRBD2. The CDR3 spans 14 residues. The V segment lost 3 bases and the J segment 8 bases; nucleotides outside the gene matches: 9. The V gene's germline CDR1 is SQVTM and CDR2 ANQGSEA.

This clone was seen a single time. This chain uses TRBV3-1 (or the pseudogene TRBV3-2) with TRBJ2-3, with D perhaps TRBD2 (6 bases). V dropped 1 base and J dropped 2 bases, with 10 bases sitting between them. The length of the CDR3 is 15 residues. Germline assignment: CDR1 LGHDT and CDR2 YNNKEL (reference sequence). For the CDR3, the DNA is TGTGCCAGCAGCCAAGTGCCGGGGGTCACAGATACGCAGTATTTT. The encoded protein is CASSQVPGVTDTQYF.

V and J are TRBV10-2 and TRBJ2-1; 8 nucleotides line up with TRBD1. Germline loops: CDR1 WSHSY, CDR2 SAAADI. Trimming took 3 bases from V and 4 from J; bases not matched to a gene: 2. The CDR3 runs to 14 residues. The CDR3 region has the DNA TGCGCCAGCAGTGAAAGGGACAGGTACAATGAGCAGTTCTTC. This gives the protein CASSERDRYNEQFF.

V gene TRBV30 combines with J gene TRBJ2-5, with 9 bases identical to TRBD2. V was pared by 2 bases and J by 5 bases, with 3 bases of the junction left unmatched. The CDR3 is 13 residues long. CDR1 is GTSNPN and CDR2 is SVGIG in the germline V gene (reference sequence). Here the CDR3 reads CAWSIAGVETQYF. DNA of the CDR3: TGTGCCTGGAGTATAGCGGGAGTCGAGACCCAGTACTTC.

V is TRBV10-2 and J is TRBJ2-7, with D unclear. Germline V gene lookup returns CDR1 WSHSY and CDR2 SAAADI. Trimming took off 3 bases at V and 0 bases at J, with 9 bases between the two ends. This CDR3 is built from 14 residues. The CDR3 nucleotides are TGCGCCAGCAGTGAAATGTCGAGCTCCTACGAGCAGTACTTC. It is translated as CASSEMSSSYEQYF.

The chain employs TRBV21-1 and TRBJ2-7; the table assigns TRBD1, which was not confirmed against the DNA. TRBV21-1 is flagged as a pseudogene. This CDR3 region has 17 residues. CDR3 region: CASSLSPHWDRDYEQYF. The DNA for the CDR3 is TGTGCCAGCAGCCTAAGCCCACACTGGGACAGGGACTACGAGCAGTACTTC.

The sample holds a few counts of this clone. The rearrangement uses TRBV28 and TRBJ1-1; a weak D match, TRBD1 (5 bases). V lost 1 base, J lost 0 bases, and 15 bases lay in between. The CDR3 is made up of 17 amino acids. The germline CDR1 and CDR2 sequences are MDHEN and SYDVKM. DNA for the CDR3: TGTGCCAGCAGTTTATCCTTCCTCACAGGTATGAACACTGAAGCTTTCTTT. Translated: CASSLSFLTGMNTEAFF.

With respect to this clone: The identical CDR3 is also encoded by other nucleotide sequences in the sample. The chain is built from TRBV7-9 and TRBJ1-1; TRBD1 matches at 11 bases. From germline, CDR1 is SEHNR and CDR2 FQNEAQ (reference sequence). This CDR3 region has 14 residues. Trimming at V came to 4 bases and at J to 4 bases, leaving 2 bases not matched to a gene. The CDR3 DNA is TGTGCCAGCAGCTCAGGGACAGGGGGCACTGAAGCTTTCTTT. Encoded protein: CASSSGTGGTEAFF.

The chain employs TRBV19 and TRBJ2-3; D is uncertain. Germline V CDR1 and CDR2: LNHDA, SQIVND (reference sequence). V was shortened by 6 bases and J by 4 bases, with 11 bases between the two germline ends. The CDR3 spans 13 residues. In nucleotides, the CDR3 is TGTGCCAGTAGACAAGAAAGCGCAGATACGCAGTATTTT. Amino acid sequence: CASRQESADTQYF.

The rearrangement joins TRBV11-1 to TRBJ2-1, with 9 bases lining up with TRBD1. Germline CDR1 SGHAT, CDR2 FQDESV (reference sequence). After removal of 7 bases from V and 9 bases from J, the junction contained 10 bases not matched to a gene. This CDR3 has 14 residues. The CDR3 DNA reads as TGTGCCAGCACCTACTCAACAGGGGGCGGTGAGCAGTTCTTC. It translates to CASTYSTGGGEQFF.

V usage is TRBV3-1 (or the pseudogene TRBV3-2) and J usage is TRBJ1-1, with 8 bases aligning to TRBD1. Germline trimming cut 2 bases from V and 5 bases from J; bases unmatched to any gene: 16. CDR3 length: 18 amino acids. The germline V gene encodes CDR1 LGHDT and CDR2 YNNKEL (reference sequence). The CDR3 DNA is TGTGCCAGCAGCCAACAGGGGACAGGCTGGCTCAGTAGGACTGAAGCTTTCTTT. Encoded protein: CASSQQGTGWLSRTEAFF.

The genes are TRBV2 and TRBJ1-4, with TRBD1 identical over 7 bases. CDR1 is SNHLY, CDR2 FYNNEI, per germline. The CDR3 totals 17 residues. V dropped 4 bases and J dropped 1; count of bases not matched to a gene: 9. CDR3 coding DNA: TGTGCCAGCAGTGTGCTGCGACAGGGAGGAACTAATGAAAAACTGTTTTTT. Translation: CASSVLRQGGTNEKLFF.

This chain links TRBV5-6 with TRBJ1-6; tentative D call: TRBD1 (5 bases). Germline V gene data show CDR1 as SGHDT and CDR2 as YYEEEE. This CDR3 has 14 amino acids. Trimming removed 1 base at V and 9 bases at J, with 11 bases between. The CDR3 nucleotides read TGTGCCAGCAGCTTGAACAGAAGGGGTTCACCCCTCCACTTT. It is translated as CASSLNRRGSPLHF.